The clone carrying this TCR beta chain has at least ten counts. TCRdb reprocessed the RT-PCR reads via MiXCR and lists one record per CDR3 protein. The sample carries fewer than 800,000 distinct CDR3 sequences, 14% recorded once. V was trimmed by 5 bases and J by 2 bases, leaving 21 bases between them. The CDR3 spans 17 residues. From germline, CDR1 is SGHVS and CDR2 FNYEAQ. Sequenced sample: memory CD4+ T cells from blood. The sequence was obtained from a female donor in good health, serving as a healthy control. V is TRBV7-6 and J is TRBJ2-5; a possible D gene is TRBD1 (6 bases). DNA for the CDR3: TGTGCCAGCAGCCTAGTATCCATGGACAGTAGTCAAGAGACCCAGTACTTC. Protein product: CASSLVSMDSSQETQYF.